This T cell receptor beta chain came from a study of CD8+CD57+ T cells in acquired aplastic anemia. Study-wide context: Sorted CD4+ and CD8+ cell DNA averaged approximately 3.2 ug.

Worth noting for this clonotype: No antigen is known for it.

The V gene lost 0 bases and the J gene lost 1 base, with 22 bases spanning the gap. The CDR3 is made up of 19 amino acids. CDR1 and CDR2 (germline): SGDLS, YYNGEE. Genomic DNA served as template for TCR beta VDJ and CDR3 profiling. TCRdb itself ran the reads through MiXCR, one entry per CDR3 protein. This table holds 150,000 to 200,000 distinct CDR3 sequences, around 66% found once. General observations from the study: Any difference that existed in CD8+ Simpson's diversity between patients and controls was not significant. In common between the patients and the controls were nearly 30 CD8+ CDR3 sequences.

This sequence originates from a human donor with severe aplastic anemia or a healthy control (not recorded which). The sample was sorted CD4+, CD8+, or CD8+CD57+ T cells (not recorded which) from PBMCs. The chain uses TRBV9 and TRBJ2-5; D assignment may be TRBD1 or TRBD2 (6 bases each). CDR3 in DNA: TGTGCCAGCAGCGTAGCTCCCGCAGGGGACTCTGGAACCCAAGAGACCCAGTACTTC. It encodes CASSVAPAGDSGTQETQYF.